This TCR beta chain was captured in a study of shared clonotypes between healthy human individuals. Naive CD8 cells were CD45RO-negative, positively selected for CCR7, excluding terminally differentiated effector memory CD45RA+ cells. Trimming took 5 bases from V and 6 from J, leaving 12 bases between them. CDR3 length equals 13 residues. Germline values: CDR1 SEHNR, CDR2 FQNEAQ (reference sequence). Here immunoSEQ multiplex PCR was the method, and the copy in TCRdb shows in-frame clones only, minus some. This table has about 2 million clones, around 96% appearing once. The sequenced sample consisted of naive CD8+ T cells sorted from blood. The TCR sequence derives from a man aged 18 to 30 in good health. The chain carries TRBV7-9 and TRBJ2-3, with D unclear. CDR3 amino acids: CASSVSVGDTQYF. CDR3 coding DNA: TGTGCCAGCAGCGTTTCCGTCGGGGATACGCAGTATTTT.